This T cell receptor beta chain was captured by sequencing in a study of T-cell reconstitution after alpha-beta-depleted transplantation in children. Points from the study as a whole: Newly produced T cells mostly provided counts and TCRbeta diversity after one year, as hyperexpanded clones declined.

The germline V gene has CDR1 SGHVS and CDR2 FNYEAQ. CDR3 length equals 20 residues. Trimming took 5 bases from V and 1 from J; bases not matched to a gene: 16. Unique molecular identifiers were incorporated during preparation of the TCRbeta library. In TCRdb, the PCR reads were re-called with MiXCR into one record per CDR3 protein. The data hold under 250,000 distinct CDR3 sequences, with approximately 7% observed a single time. In the case of this clonotype: The antigen is not known.

The gene calls are TRBV7-6 and TRBJ2-1; 11 bases map to TRBD2. This sequence was found in a boy younger than 10 with acute lymphoblastic leukemia, due to receive a stem cell transplant. Sample: PBMCs, taken before TCRalphabeta/CD19-depleted stem cell transplant. As DNA, the CDR3 is TGTGCCAGCAGCGTACATAGCGGGGGGGCCTTTCGATGGTCCTACAATGAGCAGTTCTTC. Residues: CASSVHSGGAFRWSYNEQFF.